The source of this TCR beta chain is a study of a mutant IDH1 vaccine in newly diagnosed glioma. Study results and limitations: Pseudoprogression seemingly bore no relation to changes in top peripheral T cell clonotypes.

The V gene lost 1 base and the J gene lost 1 base, with 16 bases spanning the gap. The CDR3 loop spans 17 amino acids. In germline, CDR1 is SGHAT, CDR2 FQNNGV. Time point noted: week 23, last vaccination. Topical imiquimod accompanied each vaccine dose, which consisted of 300 ug of mutant IDH1 20-mer peptide. Measured with immunoSEQ multiplex PCR; TCRdb has only the in-frame clones, and not every one. The sample lists roughly 60,000 clones, around 84% occurring once. This clone was recorded once. The target antigen is unknown. This receptor was identified in a man in his thirties or forties with glioma. The J gene is TRBJ1-1, the V gene TRBV11-2; D unclear. The material sequenced was PBMCs, taken from a glioma patient whose treatment included an IDH1 peptide vaccine. CDR3 nucleotides: TGTGCCAGCAGCTTAGGTCTTCTGGGATCCGGGAACACTGAAGCTTTCTTT. Its translation: CASSLGLLGSGNTEAFF.